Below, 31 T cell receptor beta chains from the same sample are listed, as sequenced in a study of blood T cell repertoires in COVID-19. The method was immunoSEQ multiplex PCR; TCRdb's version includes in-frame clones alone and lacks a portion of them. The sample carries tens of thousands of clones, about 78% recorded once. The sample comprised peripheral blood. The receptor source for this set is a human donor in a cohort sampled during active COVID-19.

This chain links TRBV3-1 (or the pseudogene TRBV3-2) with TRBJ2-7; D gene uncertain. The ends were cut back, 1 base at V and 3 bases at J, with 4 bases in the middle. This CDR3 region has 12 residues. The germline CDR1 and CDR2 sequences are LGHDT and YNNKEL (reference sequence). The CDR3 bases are TGTGCCAGCAGCCAAGTCAGCTACGAGCAGTACTTC. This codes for CASSQVSYEQYF.

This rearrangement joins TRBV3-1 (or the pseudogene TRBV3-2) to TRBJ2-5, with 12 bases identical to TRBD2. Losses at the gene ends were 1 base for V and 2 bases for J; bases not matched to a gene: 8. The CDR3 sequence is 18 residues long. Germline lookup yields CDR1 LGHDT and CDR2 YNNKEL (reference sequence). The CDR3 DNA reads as TGTGCCAGCAGCCAAGGGACTAGCGGGGTTATCCTTCAAGAGACCCAGTACTTC. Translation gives CASSQGTSGVILQETQYF.

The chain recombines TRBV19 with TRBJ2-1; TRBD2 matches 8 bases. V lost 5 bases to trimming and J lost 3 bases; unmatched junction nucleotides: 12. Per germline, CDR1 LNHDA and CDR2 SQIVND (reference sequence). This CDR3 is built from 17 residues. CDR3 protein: CASSGFTIGRDYNEQFF. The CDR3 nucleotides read TGTGCCAGTAGTGGGTTTACTATCGGGAGGGACTACAATGAGCAGTTCTTC.

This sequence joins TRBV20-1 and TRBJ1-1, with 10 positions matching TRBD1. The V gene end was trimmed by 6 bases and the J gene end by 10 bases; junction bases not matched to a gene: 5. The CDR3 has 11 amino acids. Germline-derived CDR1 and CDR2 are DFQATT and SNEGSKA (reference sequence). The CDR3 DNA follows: TGCAGTGCCCGGGACAGGGGACGAGCTTTCTTT. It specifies CSARDRGRAFF.

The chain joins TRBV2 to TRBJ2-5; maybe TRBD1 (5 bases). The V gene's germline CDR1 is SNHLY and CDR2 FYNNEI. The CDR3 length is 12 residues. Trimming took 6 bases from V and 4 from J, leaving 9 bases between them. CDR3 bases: TGTGCCAGCAGACAGCAGGGAGAGACCCAGTACTTC. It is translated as CASRQQGETQYF.

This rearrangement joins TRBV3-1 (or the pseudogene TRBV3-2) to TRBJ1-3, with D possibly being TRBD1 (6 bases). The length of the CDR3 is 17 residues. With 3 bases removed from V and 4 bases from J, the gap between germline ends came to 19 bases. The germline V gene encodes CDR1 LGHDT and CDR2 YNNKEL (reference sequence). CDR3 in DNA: TGTGCCAGCAGCCAGGGTCTACAGGGCGAGATGGGAAACACCATATATTTT. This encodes CASSQGLQGEMGNTIYF.

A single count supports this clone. The CDR3 loop reads CASSELGLPDTEAFF. DNA for the CDR3: TGTGCCAGCAGTGAATTGGGGCTTCCTGACACTGAAGCTTTCTTT. This chain connects TRBV6-1 to TRBJ1-1, with D possibly being TRBD1 (5 bases). Germline V gene sequence: CDR1 MNHNS, CDR2 SASEGT. The CDR3 totals 15 residues. Deletions cut 2 bases from V and 3 bases from J, with 13 bases between.

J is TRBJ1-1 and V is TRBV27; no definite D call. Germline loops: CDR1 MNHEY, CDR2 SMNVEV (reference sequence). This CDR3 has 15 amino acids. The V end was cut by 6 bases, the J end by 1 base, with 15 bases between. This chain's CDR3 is CASSPGSLQNTEAFF. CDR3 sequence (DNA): TGTGCCAGCAGCCCCGGGTCGCTCCAGAACACTGAAGCTTTCTTT.

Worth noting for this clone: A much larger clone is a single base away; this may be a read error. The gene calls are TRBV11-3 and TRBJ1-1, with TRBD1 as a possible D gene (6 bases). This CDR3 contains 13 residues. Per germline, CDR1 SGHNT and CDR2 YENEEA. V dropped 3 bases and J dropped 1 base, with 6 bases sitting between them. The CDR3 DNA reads TGTGCCAGCAGCTTGACAGGGAACACTGAAGCTTTCTTT. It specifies CASSLTGNTEAFF.

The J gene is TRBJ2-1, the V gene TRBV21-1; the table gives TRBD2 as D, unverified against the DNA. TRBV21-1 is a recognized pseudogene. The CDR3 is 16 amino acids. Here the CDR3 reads CASSKAHLVSYNEQFF. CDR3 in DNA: TGTGCCAGCAGCAAAGCGCACCTAGTTTCCTACAATGAGCAGTTCTTC.

The CDR3: CASSYGQGKTDTQYF. DNA for the CDR3: TGTGCCAGCAGTTATGGGCAGGGAAAGACAGATACGCAGTATTTT. The chain carries TRBV6-6 and TRBJ2-3, with D possibly TRBD1 on 5 matching bases. Germline CDR1 MNHNY, CDR2 SVGAGI (reference sequence). Trimming cost V 3 bases and J 3 bases, with 13 bases left between them. This CDR3 region has 15 residues.

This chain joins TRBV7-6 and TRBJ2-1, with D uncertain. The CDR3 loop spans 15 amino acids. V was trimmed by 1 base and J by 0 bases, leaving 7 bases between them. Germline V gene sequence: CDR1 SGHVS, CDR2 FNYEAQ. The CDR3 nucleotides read TGTGCCAGCAGCTTAGTCGTTAGCTCCTACAATGAGCAGTTCTTC. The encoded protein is CASSLVVSSYNEQFF. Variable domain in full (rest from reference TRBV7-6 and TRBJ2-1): GAGVSQSPRYKVTKRGQDVALRCDPISGHVSLYWYRQALGQGPEFLTYFNYEAQQDKSGLPNDRFSAERPEGSISTLTIQRTEQRDSAMYRCASSLVVSSYNEQFFGPGTRLTVL.

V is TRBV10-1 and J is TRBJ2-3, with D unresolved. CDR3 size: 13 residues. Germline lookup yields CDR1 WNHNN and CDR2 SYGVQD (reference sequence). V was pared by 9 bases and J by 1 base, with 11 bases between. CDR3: CASAVGGTDTQYF. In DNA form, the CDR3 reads TGCGCCAGTGCAGTTGGAGGCACAGATACGCAGTATTTT.

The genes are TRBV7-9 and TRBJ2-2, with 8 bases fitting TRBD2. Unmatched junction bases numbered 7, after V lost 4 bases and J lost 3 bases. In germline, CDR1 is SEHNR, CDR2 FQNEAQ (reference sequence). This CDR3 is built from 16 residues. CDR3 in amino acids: CASSSPPRGDTGELFF. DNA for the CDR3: TGTGCCAGCAGCTCACCCCCGCGGGGGGACACCGGGGAGCTGTTTTTT.

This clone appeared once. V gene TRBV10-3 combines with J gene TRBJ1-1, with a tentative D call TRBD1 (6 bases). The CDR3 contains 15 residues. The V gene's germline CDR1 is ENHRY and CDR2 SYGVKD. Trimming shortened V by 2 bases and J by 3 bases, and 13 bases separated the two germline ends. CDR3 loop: CAISEAGGLDTEAFF. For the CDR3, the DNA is TGTGCCATCAGTGAGGCGGGGGGGCTAGACACTGAAGCTTTCTTT.

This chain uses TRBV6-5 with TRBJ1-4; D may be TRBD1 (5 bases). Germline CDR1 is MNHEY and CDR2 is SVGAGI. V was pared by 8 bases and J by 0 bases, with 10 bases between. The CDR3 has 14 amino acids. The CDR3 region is CASGGTSTNEKLFF. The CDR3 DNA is TGTGCCAGCGGGGGGACGTCAACTAATGAAAAACTGTTTTTT.

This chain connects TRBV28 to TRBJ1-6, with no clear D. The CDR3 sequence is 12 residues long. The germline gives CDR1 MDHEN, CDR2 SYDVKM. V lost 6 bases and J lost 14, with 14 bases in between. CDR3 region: CASREPQLSLHF. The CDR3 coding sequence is TGTGCCAGCAGGGAACCACAGCTATCCCTCCACTTT. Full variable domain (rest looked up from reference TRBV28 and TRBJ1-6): DVKVTQSSRYLVKRTGEKVFLECVQDMDHENMFWYRQDPGLGLRLIYFSYDVKMKEKGDIPEGYSVSREKKERFSLILESASTNQTSMYLCASREPQLSLHFGNGTRLTVT.

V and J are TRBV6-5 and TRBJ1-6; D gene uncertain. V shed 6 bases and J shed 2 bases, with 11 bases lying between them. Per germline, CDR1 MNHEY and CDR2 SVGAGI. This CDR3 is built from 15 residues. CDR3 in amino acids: CASRGRGAYNSPLHF. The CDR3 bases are TGTGCCAGCAGAGGCCGCGGCGCCTATAATTCACCCCTCCACTTT.

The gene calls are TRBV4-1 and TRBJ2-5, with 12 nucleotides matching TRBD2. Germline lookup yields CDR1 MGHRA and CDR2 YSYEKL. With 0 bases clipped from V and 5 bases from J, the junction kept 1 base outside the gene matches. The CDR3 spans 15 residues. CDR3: CASSQETSGGETQYF. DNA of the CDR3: TGCGCCAGCAGCCAAGAGACTAGCGGGGGCGAGACCCAGTACTTC.

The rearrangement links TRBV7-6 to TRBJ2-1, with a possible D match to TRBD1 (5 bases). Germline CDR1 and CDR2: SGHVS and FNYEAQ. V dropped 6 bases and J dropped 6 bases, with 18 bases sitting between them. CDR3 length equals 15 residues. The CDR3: CASRTGASRGNEQFF. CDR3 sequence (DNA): TGTGCCAGCAGGACTGGGGCGTCAAGGGGCAATGAGCAGTTCTTC.

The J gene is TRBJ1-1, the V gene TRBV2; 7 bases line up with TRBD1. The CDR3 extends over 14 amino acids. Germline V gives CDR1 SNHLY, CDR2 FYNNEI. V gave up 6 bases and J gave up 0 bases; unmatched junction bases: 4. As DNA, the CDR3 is TGTGCCAGCAGAAGAGGGGGCATGAACACTGAAGCTTTCTTT. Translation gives CASRRGGMNTEAFF.

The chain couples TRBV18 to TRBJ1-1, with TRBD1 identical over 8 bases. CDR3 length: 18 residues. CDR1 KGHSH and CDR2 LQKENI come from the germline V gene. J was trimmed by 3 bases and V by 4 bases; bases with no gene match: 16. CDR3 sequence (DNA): TGTGCCAGCTCACGGGGGGGCCAGGGGGCCTCGATATACACTGAAGCTTTCTTT. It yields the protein CASSRGGQGASIYTEAFF.

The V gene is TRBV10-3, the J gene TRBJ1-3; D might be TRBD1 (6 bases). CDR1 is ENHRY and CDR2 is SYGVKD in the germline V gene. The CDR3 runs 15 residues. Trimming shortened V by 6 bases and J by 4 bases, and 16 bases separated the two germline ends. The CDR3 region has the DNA TGTGCCATCAGGACACGGGGGGCGGCCGGAAACACCATATATTTT. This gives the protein CAIRTRGAAGNTIYF.

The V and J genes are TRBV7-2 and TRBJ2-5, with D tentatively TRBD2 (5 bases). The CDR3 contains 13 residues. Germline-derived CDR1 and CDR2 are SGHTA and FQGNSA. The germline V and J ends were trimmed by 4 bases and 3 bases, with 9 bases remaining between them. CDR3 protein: CASSWVGEETQYF. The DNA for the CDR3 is TGTGCCAGCAGCTGGGTCGGGGAAGAGACCCAGTACTTC.

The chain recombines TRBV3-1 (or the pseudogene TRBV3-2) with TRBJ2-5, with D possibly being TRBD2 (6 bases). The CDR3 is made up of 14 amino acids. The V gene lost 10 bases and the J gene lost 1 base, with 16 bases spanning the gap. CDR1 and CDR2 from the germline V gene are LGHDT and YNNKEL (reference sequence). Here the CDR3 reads CATTFGGAQETQYF. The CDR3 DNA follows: TGTGCCACCACCTTTGGAGGGGCCCAAGAGACCCAGTACTTC.

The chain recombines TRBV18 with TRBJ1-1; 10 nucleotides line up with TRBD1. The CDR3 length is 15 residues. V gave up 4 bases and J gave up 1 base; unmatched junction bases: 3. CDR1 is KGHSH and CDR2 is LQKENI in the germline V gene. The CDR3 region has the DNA TGTGCCAGCTCACTGGGACAGGGGCCGAACACTGAAGCTTTCTTT. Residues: CASSLGQGPNTEAFF.

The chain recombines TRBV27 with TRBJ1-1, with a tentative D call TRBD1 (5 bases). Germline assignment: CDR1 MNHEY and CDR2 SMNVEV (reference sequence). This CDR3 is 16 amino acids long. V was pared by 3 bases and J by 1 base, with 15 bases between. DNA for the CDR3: TGTGCCAGCAGTTTTTCCCCATGGGGGGGGAACACTGAAGCTTTCTTT. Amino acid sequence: CASSFSPWGGNTEAFF.

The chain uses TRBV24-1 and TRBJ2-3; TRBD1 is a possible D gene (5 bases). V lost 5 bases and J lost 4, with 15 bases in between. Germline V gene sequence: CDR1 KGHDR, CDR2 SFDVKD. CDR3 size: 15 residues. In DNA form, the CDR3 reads TGTGCCACCAGTGCGTACGACAGTTTAGCAGATACGCAGTATTTT. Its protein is CATSAYDSLADTQYF.

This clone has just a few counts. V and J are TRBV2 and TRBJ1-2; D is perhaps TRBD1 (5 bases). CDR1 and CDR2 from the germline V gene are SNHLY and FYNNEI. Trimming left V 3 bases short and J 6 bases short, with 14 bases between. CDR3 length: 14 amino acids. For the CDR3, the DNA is TGTGCCAGCAGTGACGTCGCAGGGTTGGATGGCTACACCTTC. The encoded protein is CASSDVAGLDGYTF. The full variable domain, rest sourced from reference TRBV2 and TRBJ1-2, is EPEVTQTPSHQVTQMGQEVILRCVPISNHLYFYWYRQILGQKVEFLVSFYNNEISEKSEIFDDQFSVERPDGSNFTLKIRSTKLEDSAMYFCASSDVAGLDGYTFGSGTRLTVV.

CDR3 DNA: TGCGCCAGCAGTGAAGCGGGATTGGCCTACAATGAGCAGTTCTTC. The encoded protein is CASSEAGLAYNEQFF. V is TRBV10-2 and J is TRBJ2-1; 7 bases line up with TRBD2. Germline V lookup: CDR1 WSHSY, CDR2 SAAADI. With 3 bases clipped from V and 2 bases from J, the junction kept 4 bases outside the gene matches. The CDR3 totals 15 residues.

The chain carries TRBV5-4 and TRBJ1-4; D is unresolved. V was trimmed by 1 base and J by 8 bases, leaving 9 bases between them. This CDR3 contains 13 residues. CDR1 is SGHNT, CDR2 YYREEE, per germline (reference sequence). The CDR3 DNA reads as TGTGCCAGCAGCTTGTGGGCTGGGGAAAAACTGTTTTTT. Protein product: CASSLWAGEKLFF.